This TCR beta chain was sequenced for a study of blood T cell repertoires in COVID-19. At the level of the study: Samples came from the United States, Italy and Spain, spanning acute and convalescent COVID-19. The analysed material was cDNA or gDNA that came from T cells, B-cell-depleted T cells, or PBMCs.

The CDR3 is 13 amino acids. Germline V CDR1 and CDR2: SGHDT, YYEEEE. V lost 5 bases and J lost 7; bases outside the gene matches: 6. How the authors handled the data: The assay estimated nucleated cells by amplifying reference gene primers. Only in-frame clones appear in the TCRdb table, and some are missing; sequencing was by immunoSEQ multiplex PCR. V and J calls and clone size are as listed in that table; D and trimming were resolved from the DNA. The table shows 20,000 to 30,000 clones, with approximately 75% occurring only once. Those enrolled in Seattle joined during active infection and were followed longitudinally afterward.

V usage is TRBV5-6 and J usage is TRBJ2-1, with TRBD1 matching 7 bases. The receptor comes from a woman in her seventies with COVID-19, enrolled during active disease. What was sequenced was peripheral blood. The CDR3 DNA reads TGTGCCAGCAGGACGACAGGGTTGAATGAGCAGTTCTTC. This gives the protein CASRTTGLNEQFF.